Described below is a single T cell receptor (beta chain) sequence and its context. No antigen is known for it. No per-base quality is available; no much larger clone lies one base away. This record belongs to a study of PD-1 blockade in mismatch repair-deficient tumors (dated by TCRdb to 2017 to 2019). About the full investigation: Between September 2013 and September 2016, approximately 90 consecutive patients with around 11 mismatch repair-deficient cancer types, all previously treated and progressing, were enrolled in the trial. Deep sequencing of TCR CDR3 regions was used to track tumor-associated T cell clones in peripheral blood of patients responding to PD-1 blockade.

General findings and caveats noted by the study authors: Tumor-resident clones, often undetectable in blood before treatment, expanded rapidly after pembrolizumab and then contracted, generally before radiologic responses.

Preparation of the library involved the immunoSEQ multiplex PCR assay. Here the immuneACCESS table is served through TCRdb, limited to in-frame sequences with V and J called. Missing clones are a known gap in these copies; in checked studies unresolved V genes cover under half, and the rest lacks a known reason. This sample comprises about 120,000 clones, 70% to 90% of them detected only once. The top ten clonotypes cover approximately 15% of the sample. Mismatch repair deficiency was established in every enrolled patient by polymerase chain reaction or immunohistochemistry. TCR sequencing was carried out for three patients who responded to pembrolizumab therapy. The phase II trial prospectively evaluated PD-1 blockade with pembrolizumab in advanced mismatch repair-deficient cancers, independent of tissue of origin. Peripheral blood T cell samples were serially collected before and at multiple times after PD-1 blockade was started. Blood sampling time points were reported as weeks after the first dose of pembrolizumab.

V is cut back by 0 bases and J by 8 bases, with 9 bases in the junction unmatched. The CDR3 covers 16 residues, taking in both the cysteine and the phenylalanine. The sequence is cut down to CDR3 DNA, 48 bases in frame from base 1. The germline V gene provides CDR1 LGHNA and CDR2 YSLEER. Material: peripheral blood, obtained 44 weeks after starting pembrolizumab. This TCR was recovered from an adult with mismatch repair-deficient cancer. The rearranged chain carries TRBV4-3 and TRBJ1-4, with TRBD1 identical over 7 junction bases. This receptor has the CDR3 CASSQDEGQASEKLFF. The nucleotides read TGCGCCAGCAGCCAAGATGAAGGACAGGCGTCCGAAAAACTGTTTTTT.